A selection of T cell receptor beta chains follows, all from one sample in a study of beta chain features in type 1 diabetes. Produced via immunoSEQ multiplex PCR; TCRdb's table is partial and in-frame only. This sample has approximately 600,000 clones, with around 11% found just once. Input material: naive CD4+ T cells from blood. The receptor source for this set is a man aged 25-45 years with type 1 diabetes. The CDR3 runs from the conserved cysteine through the conserved F or W. A D gene is named only where the DNA matches it firmly. Where a row states a size, it is once, few, many or the class of an expanded clone; other rows omit it.

abundance: NA
d_gene: TRBD2
v_gene: TRBV9
j_gene: TRBJ2-2
CDR3aa: CASSPRGAGARGGELFF
CDR3nt: TGTGCCAGCAGCCCCCGGGGAGCGGGGGCCCGTGGCGGGGAGCTGTTTTTT

abundance: NA
d_gene: NA
v_gene: TRBV25-1
j_gene: TRBJ1-2
CDR3aa: CASSEDGQGPYGYTF
CDR3nt: TGTGCCAGCAGTGAAGATGGCCAGGGCCCCTATGGCTACACCTTC

abundance: NA
d_gene: NA
v_gene: TRBV20-1
j_gene: TRBJ2-4
CDR3aa: CSAHVHTIQYF
CDR3nt: TGCAGTGCCCACGTCCACACAATTCAGTACTTC

abundance: few
d_gene: TRBD1
v_gene: TRBV7-2
j_gene: TRBJ1-2
CDR3aa: CASSLGTGGGYTF
CDR3nt: TGTGCCAGCAGCTTAGGGACAGGGGGAGGCTACACCTTC

abundance: few
d_gene: NA
v_gene: TRBV10-3
j_gene: TRBJ1-5
CDR3aa: CAIRDGSNQPQHF
CDR3nt: TGTGCCATCAGGGACGGTAGCAATCAGCCCCAGCATTTT

abundance: NA
d_gene: TRBD2
v_gene: TRBV5-1
j_gene: TRBJ2-3
CDR3aa: CASSITGRADTQYF
CDR3nt: TGCGCCAGCAGCATAACCGGGAGGGCAGATACGCAGTATTTT

abundance: NA
d_gene: TRBD1
v_gene: TRBV27
j_gene: TRBJ1-4
CDR3aa: CASSSQGVPNEKLFF
CDR3nt: TGTGCCAGCAGTTCACAGGGGGTTCCTAATGAAAAACTGTTTTTT

abundance: few
d_gene: NA
v_gene: TRBV25-1
j_gene: TRBJ2-5
CDR3aa: CASSPRLETQYF
CDR3nt: TGTGCCAGCAGCCCGAGACTGGAGACCCAGTACTTC

abundance: few
d_gene: NA
v_gene: TRBV9
j_gene: TRBJ2-7
CDR3aa: CASSLLILGGEQYF
CDR3nt: TGTGCCAGCAGCCTACTCATACTGGGGGGCGAGCAGTACTTC

abundance: NA
d_gene: TRBD1
v_gene: TRBV2
j_gene: TRBJ1-2
CDR3aa: CASSERQGAYGYTF
CDR3nt: TGTGCCAGCAGTGAGAGACAGGGGGCCTATGGCTACACCTTC

abundance: NA
d_gene: TRBD1
v_gene: TRBV7-9
j_gene: TRBJ1-6
CDR3aa: CASSFDRAPGSSPLHF
CDR3nt: TGTGCCAGCAGCTTCGACAGGGCTCCAGGGTCTTCACCCCTCCACTTT

abundance: NA
d_gene: NA
v_gene: TRBV7-2
j_gene: TRBJ2-7
CDR3aa: CASSLSYEQYF
CDR3nt: TGTGCCAGCAGCTTATCTTACGAGCAGTACTTC

abundance: NA
d_gene: NA
v_gene: TRBV6-4
j_gene: TRBJ1-5
CDR3aa: CASSVDSYLGPQHF
CDR3nt: TGTGCCAGCAGTGTTGACTCTTATCTAGGGCCCCAGCATTTT

abundance: few
d_gene: TRBD1
v_gene: TRBV5-6
j_gene: TRBJ1-3
CDR3aa: CASSLFFPGQGGGNTIYF
CDR3nt: TGTGCCAGCAGCTTGTTCTTTCCCGGACAGGGGGGTGGAAACACCATATATTTT

abundance: NA
d_gene: TRBD1
v_gene: TRBV9
j_gene: TRBJ1-4
CDR3aa: CASSGWDRGLFF
CDR3nt: TGTGCCAGCAGCGGATGGGACAGGGGGCTGTTTTTT

abundance: few
d_gene: NA
v_gene: TRBV7-8
j_gene: TRBJ2-1
CDR3aa: CASSPRGLSYNEQFF
CDR3nt: TGTGCCAGCAGCCCCCGCGGCCTCTCCTACAATGAGCAGTTCTTC

abundance: NA
d_gene: NA
v_gene: TRBV14
j_gene: TRBJ1-2
CDR3aa: CASSLAQRGGDDYTF
CDR3nt: TGTGCCAGCAGCCTCGCCCAAAGAGGGGGGGATGACTACACCTTC

abundance: NA
d_gene: NA
v_gene: TRBV12-5
j_gene: TRBJ2-3
CDR3aa: CASGLRPTDTQYF
CDR3nt: TGTGCTAGTGGTTTGAGACCCACAGATACGCAGTATTTT

abundance: NA
d_gene: TRBD2
v_gene: TRBV14
j_gene: TRBJ2-7
CDR3aa: CASSQSGLAGVYEQYF
CDR3nt: TGTGCCAGCAGCCAAAGCGGACTAGCGGGGGTCTACGAGCAGTACTTC

abundance: NA
d_gene: NA
v_gene: TRBV19
j_gene: TRBJ2-2
CDR3aa: CASSVQGIAGELFF
CDR3nt: TGTGCCAGTAGTGTACAGGGAATTGCCGGGGAGCTGTTTTTT

abundance: NA
d_gene: NA
v_gene: TRBV9
j_gene: TRBJ1-1
CDR3aa: CASSVDSWGSGEAFF
CDR3nt: TGTGCCAGCAGCGTAGATTCGTGGGGGTCGGGTGAAGCTTTCTTT

abundance: NA
d_gene: TRBD1
v_gene: TRBV7-9
j_gene: TRBJ2-5
CDR3aa: CASAPGTGGVETQYF
CDR3nt: TGTGCCAGCGCCCCGGGGACAGGGGGCGTAGAGACCCAGTACTTC

abundance: few
d_gene: TRBD1
v_gene: TRBV28
j_gene: TRBJ1-2
CDR3aa: CASRIRGQPNYGYTF
CDR3nt: TGTGCCAGCAGGATACGGGGACAGCCTAACTATGGCTACACCTTC

abundance: NA
d_gene: TRBD1
v_gene: TRBV6-6
j_gene: TRBJ1-1
CDR3aa: CASSYLQGDLAFF
CDR3nt: TGTGCCAGCAGTTATCTTCAGGGGGATTTAGCTTTCTTT

abundance: NA
d_gene: TRBD1
v_gene: TRBV11-2
j_gene: TRBJ1-6
CDR3aa: CASSPQGGDNSPLHF
CDR3nt: TGTGCCAGCAGCCCGCAGGGGGGCGATAATTCACCCCTCCACTTT

abundance: few
d_gene: NA
v_gene: TRBV9
j_gene: TRBJ1-2
CDR3aa: CASSVGSRSNYGYTF
CDR3nt: TGTGCCAGCAGCGTAGGTTCACGGTCTAACTATGGCTACACCTTC

abundance: few
d_gene: NA
v_gene: TRBV28
j_gene: TRBJ2-7
CDR3aa: CASSSTAYEQYF
CDR3nt: TGTGCCAGCAGTTCGACAGCGTACGAGCAGTACTTC

abundance: NA
d_gene: TRBD1
v_gene: TRBV7-9
j_gene: TRBJ1-5
CDR3aa: CASSLGDSGFGNQPQHF
CDR3nt: TGTGCCAGCAGCTTAGGGGACAGCGGTTTTGGCAATCAGCCCCAGCATTTT

abundance: few
d_gene: TRBD2
v_gene: TRBV7-9
j_gene: TRBJ2-1
CDR3aa: CASSLVGSGGNTYNEQFF
CDR3nt: TGTGCCAGCAGCTTAGTAGGTAGCGGGGGGAACACCTACAATGAGCAGTTCTTC

abundance: NA
d_gene: NA
v_gene: TRBV18
j_gene: TRBJ2-3
CDR3aa: CASSPQGGSTDTQYF
CDR3nt: TGTGCCAGCTCACCCCAAGGGGGTTCGACAGATACGCAGTATTTT

abundance: few
d_gene: NA
v_gene: TRBV6-5
j_gene: TRBJ2-3
CDR3aa: CASSEGDTQYF
CDR3nt: TGTGCCAGCAGTGAGGGGGATACGCAGTATTTT

abundance: NA
d_gene: TRBD2
v_gene: TRBV7-9
j_gene: TRBJ2-5
CDR3aa: CASSFTSGGRETQYF
CDR3nt: TGTGCCAGCAGCTTTACTAGCGGGGGACGGGAGACCCAGTACTTC

abundance: NA
d_gene: NA
v_gene: TRBV10-3
j_gene: TRBJ2-5
CDR3aa: CAISEGHLQETQYF
CDR3nt: TGTGCCATCAGTGAGGGACACCTCCAAGAGACCCAGTACTTC

abundance: NA
d_gene: NA
v_gene: TRBV13
j_gene: TRBJ2-2
CDR3aa: CASSHSTGVPNTGELFF
CDR3nt: TGTGCCAGCAGCCATTCTACAGGAGTCCCGAACACCGGGGAGCTGTTTTTT

abundance: few
d_gene: NA
v_gene: TRBV11-2
j_gene: TRBJ2-5
CDR3aa: CASSSGGINVETQYF
CDR3nt: TGTGCCAGCAGCTCCGGGGGCATAAACGTGGAGACCCAGTACTTC

abundance: few
d_gene: NA
v_gene: TRBV30
j_gene: TRBJ1-5
CDR3aa: CAWSILVGNQPQHF
CDR3nt: TGTGCCTGGAGTATCCTAGTAGGCAATCAGCCCCAGCATTTT

abundance: NA
d_gene: NA
v_gene: TRBV18
j_gene: TRBJ2-3
CDR3aa: CASSPSESDTQYF
CDR3nt: TGTGCCAGCTCGCCTTCGGAGTCAGATACGCAGTATTTT

abundance: few
d_gene: NA
v_gene: TRBV6-5
j_gene: TRBJ1-4
CDR3aa: CASGTGFATNEKLFF
CDR3nt: TGTGCCAGCGGTACAGGATTCGCAACTAATGAAAAACTGTTTTTT

abundance: NA
d_gene: TRBD1
v_gene: TRBV7-9
j_gene: TRBJ1-2
CDR3aa: CASALPGQGPHCTF
CDR3nt: TGTGCCAGCGCCCTACCGGGACAGGGGCCCCACTGCACCTTC

abundance: NA
d_gene: NA
v_gene: TRBV5-1
j_gene: TRBJ2-1
CDR3aa: CASSLGGTSSYNEQFF
CDR3nt: TGCGCCAGCAGCTTGGGGGGGACGAGCTCCTACAATGAGCAGTTCTTC

abundance: NA
d_gene: NA
v_gene: TRBV9
j_gene: TRBJ1-3
CDR3aa: CASSVQGNDGNTIYF
CDR3nt: TGTGCCAGCAGCGTCCAAGGGAATGACGGAAACACCATATATTTT

abundance: NA
d_gene: TRBD2
v_gene: TRBV6-6
j_gene: TRBJ2-5
CDR3aa: CASRAGGQETQYF
CDR3nt: TGTGCCAGCAGGGCGGGGGGGCAAGAGACCCAGTACTTC

abundance: NA
d_gene: NA
v_gene: TRBV7-8
j_gene: TRBJ2-3
CDR3aa: CASSLGSSFSTDTQYF
CDR3nt: TGTGCCAGCAGCTTAGGAAGCTCATTCAGCACAGATACGCAGTATTTT

abundance: NA
d_gene: NA
v_gene: TRBV9
j_gene: TRBJ2-1
CDR3aa: CASSETGLSYNEQFF
CDR3nt: TGTGCCAGCAGTGAAACAGGGCTTTCCTACAATGAGCAGTTCTTC

abundance: few
d_gene: NA
v_gene: TRBV27
j_gene: TRBJ1-6
CDR3aa: CASSFAGLGSYNSPLHF
CDR3nt: TGTGCCAGCAGTTTCGCGGGCCTGGGCTCCTATAATTCACCCCTCCACTTT

abundance: few
d_gene: NA
v_gene: TRBV27
j_gene: TRBJ2-5
CDR3aa: CASSSLGAGLDEKTQYF
CDR3nt: TGTGCCAGCAGTTCTTTAGGGGCAGGGCTTGATGAGAAGACCCAGTACTTC

abundance: few
d_gene: TRBD2
v_gene: TRBV7-3
j_gene: TRBJ2-1
CDR3aa: CASSPTSGGDEQFF
CDR3nt: TGTGCCAGCAGCCCGACTAGCGGGGGGGATGAGCAGTTCTTC

abundance: NA
d_gene: NA
v_gene: TRBV5-1
j_gene: TRBJ1-1
CDR3aa: CASSSLVGAGGTEAFF
CDR3nt: TGCGCCAGCAGCTCGCTGGTGGGGGCGGGTGGAACTGAAGCTTTCTTT

abundance: few
d_gene: TRBD1
v_gene: TRBV14
j_gene: TRBJ2-4
CDR3aa: CASSPGTVKNIQYF
CDR3nt: TGTGCCAGCAGCCCGGGGACAGTTAAAAACATTCAGTACTTC